A selection of T cell receptor beta chains follows, all from one sample in a study of blood T cell repertoires in COVID-19. TCRdb's copy holds only in-frame clones and misses some; the assay was immunoSEQ multiplex PCR. The table records more than 95,000 clones, about 86% of them present only once. Sample: peripheral blood. These receptor sequences come from a man older than 75 with active or convalescent COVID-19. Each CDR3 is given with its conserved first and last residue. D genes are given only for firm matches. Rows give clone size only sometimes, using once, few, many, or a class for an expanded clone.

d_gene	abundance	v_gene	j_gene	CDR3nt	CDR3aa
TRBD1	.	TRBV6-2/TRBV6-3	TRBJ1-4	TGTGCCAGCAGTTACTCGAGAAGGGGGCAGTCGAATGAAAAACTGTTTTTT	CASSYSRRGQSNEKLFF
.	.	TRBV10-3	TRBJ1-1	TGTGCCAGCGGGCACACTGAAGCTTTCTTT	CASGHTEAFF
TRBD1	.	TRBV19	TRBJ1-2	TGTGCCAGTAGCCCGGGACAGGGGTACTATGGCTACACCTTC	CASSPGQGYYGYTF
.	.	TRBV6-6	TRBJ1-5	TGTGCCAGCAGTTACCCAGAGGACAATCAGCCCCAGCATTTT	CASSYPEDNQPQHF
TRBD1	.	TRBV11-3	TRBJ2-7	TGTGCCAGCAGCTTAGATAAAGGAACAGGGGAGCCCTACGAGCAGTACTTC	CASSLDKGTGEPYEQYF
TRBD1	.	TRBV5-6	TRBJ1-1	TGTGCCAGCAGCCTGGACAGGGGGACTGAAGCTTTCTTT	CASSLDRGTEAFF
.	.	TRBV7-2	TRBJ2-1	TGTGCCAGCAGCGGGACACTATACAATGAGCAGTTCTTC	CASSGTLYNEQFF
.	.	TRBV7-9	TRBJ2-1	TGTGCCAGCAGCTTAGACAGGGCTTACAATGAGCAGTTCTTC	CASSLDRAYNEQFF
.	few	TRBV6-5	TRBJ1-2	TGTGCCAGCATCCAGGAGGCAGGCTCGACTGGCTACACCTTC	CASIQEAGSTGYTF
TRBD2	.	TRBV29-1	TRBJ2-3	TGCAGCTCCGGAGGGACTAGCTCCCTCGCGCCAGAGTATTTT	CSSGGTSSLAPEYF
.	.	TRBV5-8	TRBJ2-3	TGTGCCAGCAGCCCCGACAGATCAGATACGCAGTATTTT	CASSPDRSDTQYF
TRBD2	.	TRBV4-2	TRBJ2-2	TGTGCCAGCAGCCAAGTAATTAGGCTAGCGGGGGCCACCGATACCGGGGAGCTGTTTTTT	CASSQVIRLAGATDTGELFF
.	.	TRBV5-1	TRBJ2-1	TGCGCCAGCAGTACTTATGGGCCCTCCTACAATGAGCAGTTCTTC	CASSTYGPSYNEQFF
.	.	TRBV4-3	TRBJ1-1	TGCGCCAGCAGCCAAGAAGGGAACAGGGCTCAAGCTTTCTTT	CASSQEGNRAQAFF
.	.	TRBV5-5	TRBJ2-1	TGTGCCAGCAGCTTGTACAGGGACTCCTACAATGAGCAGTTCTTC	CASSLYRDSYNEQFF
.	.	TRBV4-3	TRBJ1-6	TGCGCCAGCAGCCAGTACCCTCGGGGGTTAGACAATTCACCCCTCCACTTT	CASSQYPRGLDNSPLHF
TRBD1	.	TRBV18	TRBJ1-6	TGTGCCAGCTCACCGACTGACAGGGGCGCACCCCTCCACTTT	CASSPTDRGAPLHF
.	.	TRBV28	TRBJ2-7	TGTGCCAGCAGTTACAGGACAGCTCTCCCTCGCGAGCAGTACTTC	CASSYRTALPREQYF
.	.	TRBV7-9	TRBJ2-7	TGTGCCAGCAGCTTAGCAGCCAGGGTCTACGAGCAGTACTTC	CASSLAARVYEQYF
.	.	TRBV9	TRBJ2-3	TGTGCCAGCAGCGTAGGACTAGGCTCAGATACGCAGTATTTT	CASSVGLGSDTQYF
.	.	TRBV9	TRBJ1-1	TGTGCCAGCAGCGTAGGTGGAGATAACACTGAAGCTTTCTTT	CASSVGGDNTEAFF
.	.	TRBV7-2	TRBJ2-3	TGTGCCAGCAGCTTCGGTGGAGGCACAGATACGCAGTATTTT	CASSFGGGTDTQYF
TRBD1	.	TRBV4-3	TRBJ1-2	TGCGCCAGCAGCCAGGCGTGGGGGACAGTTAACTATGGCTACACCTTC	CASSQAWGTVNYGYTF
.	.	TRBV7-9	TRBJ2-3	TGTGCCAGCAGGATAACGGGAGATACGCAGTATTTT	CASRITGDTQYF
TRBD2	few	TRBV30	TRBJ2-3	TGTGCCTGGATTCCGGGGGGGCTACTTAGCACAGATACGCAGTATTTT	CAWIPGGLLSTDTQYF
TRBD2	.	TRBV29-1	TRBJ2-1	TGCAGCGTTCTAAAGCGGGGGGGTGATGAGCAGTTCTTC	CSVLKRGGDEQFF
.	few	TRBV29-1	TRBJ2-2	TGCAGCGCCATGGACAGTTACACCGGGGAGCTGTTTTTT	CSAMDSYTGELFF
TRBD2	.	TRBV11-2	TRBJ2-1	TGTGCCAGCAGCTCGAGACTAGCGAACCACAATGAGCAGTTCTTC	CASSSRLANHNEQFF
.	.	TRBV24-1	TRBJ2-3	TGTGCCACCAGTGAAGGCGGGGGGACAGCGGATACGCAGTATTTT	CATSEGGGTADTQYF
TRBD2	.	TRBV27	TRBJ2-1	TGTGCCAGCAGTTTACGGGGGGGCCGCGATGAGCAGTTCTTC	CASSLRGGRDEQFF
.	few	TRBV21-1	TRBJ1-1	TGTGCCAGCTTTCAGATCTCCAAAGAAGCTTTCTTT	CASFQISKEAFF
TRBD2	once	TRBV7-2	TRBJ2-3	TGTGCCAGCAGCTCGGGACTAACCGGAGATACGCAGTATTTT	CASSSGLTGDTQYF
TRBD1	.	TRBV2	TRBJ2-7	TGTGCCAGCAGTCGCGGACAGGGGGCGGGGGAGCAGTACTTC	CASSRGQGAGEQYF
.	.	TRBV19	TRBJ1-1	TGTGCCAGTAGTATACAGGGAGGGAACACTGAAGCTTTCTTT	CASSIQGGNTEAFF
.	.	TRBV7-8	TRBJ2-7	TGTGCCAGCAGCTTCGGGACTCCCGCCTACGAGCAGTACTTC	CASSFGTPAYEQYF
TRBD1	.	TRBV12-5	TRBJ2-3	TGTGCTAGTGGCGACAGGGACCGGGCAGATACGCAGTATTTT	CASGDRDRADTQYF
.	.	TRBV11-2	TRBJ1-2	TGTGCCAGCACTGGGAGGGCCGCTAACTATGGCTACACCTTC	CASTGRAANYGYTF
TRBD1	.	TRBV24-1	TRBJ2-2	TGTGCCACCAGTGACCCCCGGACAGGGTACACCGGGGAGCTGTTTTTT	CATSDPRTGYTGELFF
.	.	TRBV7-3	TRBJ1-1	TGTGCCAGCAGTCAAGGGGACACTGAAGCTTTCTTT	CASSQGDTEAFF
.	.	TRBV21-1	TRBJ1-5	TGTGCCAGCAGCAAATCAGGGGACAATCAGCCCCAGCATTTT	CASSKSGDNQPQHF
TRBD1	.	TRBV19	TRBJ1-1	TGTGCCAGTAGTATTAGAGGACAGGGGAGCACTGAAGCTTTCTTT	CASSIRGQGSTEAFF
.	.	TRBV7-9	TRBJ1-1	TGTGCCAGCAGCTTACAGGCCATGAACACTGAAGCTTTCTTT	CASSLQAMNTEAFF
TRBD1	.	TRBV12-5	TRBJ2-2	TGTGCTAGTGGCATGGCACCGGGACAGGGGGGTAACGGGGAGCTGTTTTTT	CASGMAPGQGGNGELFF
TRBD1	once	TRBV3-1/TRBV3-2	TRBJ2-7	TGTGCCAGCAGCCAAGAAACAGGGGGCGAGCAGTACTTC	CASSQETGGEQYF
.	.	TRBV6-5	TRBJ1-1	TGTGCCAGCAGTTACACCATCACAGGGTTTAGTCAGGCTTTCTTT	CASSYTITGFSQAFF
.	.	TRBV10-3	TRBJ2-3	TGTGCCATCAGCACATCTACAGGCAGCACAGATACGCAGTATTTT	CAISTSTGSTDTQYF
.	once	TRBV5-4	TRBJ2-7	TGTGCCAGCAGCTTGCGGACATCCTACGAGCAGTACTTC	CASSLRTSYEQYF
.	.	TRBV10-3	TRBJ2-7	TGTGCCGCCGCCTCCGACAGGATTACCTACGAGCAGTACTTC	CAAASDRITYEQYF
.	.	TRBV4-1	TRBJ2-7	TGCGCCAGCAGCCTTAGGACATCCTGGGAGCAGTACTTC	CASSLRTSWEQYF
.	.	TRBV18	TRBJ1-2	TGTGCCAGCTCTCTGAACTATGGCTACACCTTC	CASSLNYGYTF